This T cell receptor (beta chain) emerged from a study of blood T cell repertoires in COVID-19. Background on the study: T cells, B-cell-depleted T cells, or PBMCs provided the cDNA or gDNA that served as material.

This clone was detected only once. V lost 7 bases, J lost 4 bases, and 29 bases lay in between. The CDR3 covers 18 residues. From germline, CDR1 is SGHAT and CDR2 FQNNGV. This table comes from immunoSEQ multiplex PCR, and its TCRdb copy is limited to in-frame clones, with some not included. The profile covers around 160,000 clones, with over 80% appearing a single time and nearly 3% taken by the ten largest. This chain uses TRBV11-2 with TRBJ2-7; possible D gene TRBD1, 6 bases. This receptor was obtained from a woman aged 40 to 50 with active or convalescent COVID-19. Sequences were obtained from peripheral blood. DNA of the CDR3: TGTGCCAGCACCTCGTGGCAGGTACCGGGGCGTAGGGGGTACGAGCAGTACTTC. Protein: CASTSWQVPGRRGYEQYF.